Listed below are T cell receptor beta chains from one sample, sequenced in a study of blood T cell repertoires in COVID-19. Profiling relied on immunoSEQ multiplex PCR, and the TCRdb table lists in-frame clones only, not all of them. The profile shows about 140,000 clones, 88% of them singletons. The sample taken for sequencing was peripheral blood. These receptors were collected from a woman in her sixties or seventies with acute or convalescent COVID-19. Each CDR3 is given with its conserved first and last residue. Each record gives: D gene, J gene, V gene, clone size, CDR3 DNA, CDR3 protein. The D gene is left open where the match is weak. Size values are once, few and many counts, or a class for expanded clones, and some rows have none.

>NA|TRBJ2-4|TRBV28|once
TGTGCCAGCAGCGAGTTGAGGGCAGGGGCGGGCATTCAGTACTTC
CASSELRAGAGIQYF
>TRBD1|TRBJ1-5|TRBV11-2|few
TGTGCCAGCTCCTATTCAGGGGGTCTTGGTCAGCCCCAGCATTTT
CASSYSGGLGQPQHF
>NA|TRBJ1-1|TRBV19|NA
TGTGCCACGACATCTAATGGGGCAAGCGTGCAAGCTTTCTTT
CATTSNGASVQAFF
>NA|TRBJ1-2|TRBV3-1/TRBV3-2|NA
TGTGCCAGCAGCGTTGGACAGACGATCCGTGGCTACACCTTC
CASSVGQTIRGYTF
>NA|TRBJ2-1|TRBV5-1|NA
TGCGCCAGCAGCTTCACGGAGGGGAATGAGCAGTTCTTC
CASSFTEGNEQFF
>NA|TRBJ1-2|TRBV7-8|NA
TGTGCCAGCAGCTTAGACAACAGGCGGAATGGCTACACCTTC
CASSLDNRRNGYTF
>TRBD2|TRBJ2-3|TRBV7-6|NA
TGTGCCAGCAGCTTAGGACTAGCGGGTAGCACAGATACGCAGTATTTT
CASSLGLAGSTDTQYF
>NA|TRBJ2-5|TRBV7-9|NA
TGTGCCAGCAGCTTACTTATTGGAGCGGCGGTGGAGGAGACCCAGTACTTC
CASSLLIGAAVEETQYF
>NA|TRBJ2-6|TRBV19|few
TGTGCCAGTACCTCTTCCGGGGCCAACGTCCTGACTTTC
CASTSSGANVLTF
>TRBD1|TRBJ1-2|TRBV11-1|NA
TGTGCCAGCAGCTCGGACAGGGGCAGCCGATATGGCTACACCTTC
CASSSDRGSRYGYTF
>TRBD1|TRBJ1-3|TRBV5-4|NA
TGTGCCAGCAGCTTGGTGACAGGGACTGGAAACACCATATATTTT
CASSLVTGTGNTIYF
>NA|TRBJ2-3|TRBV19|NA
TGTGCCAGTAGTATCCAGGATACGCAGTATTTT
CASSIQDTQYF
>TRBD1|TRBJ1-1|TRBV25-1|NA
TGTGCCAGCAGTGGCGGACAGGGCGCTGAAGCTTTCTTT
CASSGGQGAEAFF
>TRBD1|TRBJ1-3|TRBV4-3|NA
TGCGCCAGCAGCCAGCCGGACAGGGATGATAACACCATATATTTT
CASSQPDRDDNTIYF
>TRBD1|TRBJ2-5|TRBV5-4|NA
TGTGCCAGCAGCTGGACAGGGGAAGAGACCCAGTACTTC
CASSWTGEETQYF
>TRBD2|TRBJ2-7|TRBV28|NA
TGTGCCAGCAGCCCGGTCACGACTAGCGGGGGAACCTACGAGCAGTACTTC
CASSPVTTSGGTYEQYF
>NA|TRBJ1-1|TRBV6-2/TRBV6-3|NA
TGTGCCAGCAGTTACCAGGGGCGCGGCACTGAAGCTTTCTTT
CASSYQGRGTEAFF
>NA|TRBJ1-5|TRBV7-2|NA
TGTGCCAGCAGCTCCATCCCGGGACAAGAGCTAAATAGCAATCAGCCCCAGCATTTT
CASSSIPGQELNSNQPQHF
>TRBD2|TRBJ2-5|TRBV9|NA
TGTGCCAGCAGCGTAGCTAGCGGGGGGGCGGGAGAGACCCAGTACTTC
CASSVASGGAGETQYF
>TRBD1|TRBJ1-4|TRBV9|once
TGTGCCAGCAGCGCCGGGACAGGGACATATAATGAAAAACTGTTTTTT
CASSAGTGTYNEKLFF
>NA|TRBJ1-1|TRBV5-8|few
TGTGCCAGCAGCTTGGTGCGGGACACTGAAGCTTTCTTT
CASSLVRDTEAFF
>TRBD2|TRBJ2-4|TRBV6-2/TRBV6-3|NA
TGTGCCAGCAGCTCGGGACTAGCGGGGGGGCTTAAAAACATTCAGTACTTC
CASSSGLAGGLKNIQYF
>NA|TRBJ2-3|TRBV4-1|NA
TGCGCCAGCAGCCAAGAAGGCCACTTGCGGACAGTGCAGTATTTT
CASSQEGHLRTVQYF